Below, one TCR beta chain is given with its context. What it recognizes is unknown. Primers included in the PCR were 60 Vbeta and 13 Jbeta primers. As originally analysed: In a later analysis, approximately 73 million unique TCR beta chains included roughly 11 million shared by two or more donors. The assay was immunoSEQ multiplex PCR, and TCRdb's table has in-frame clones only and misses some. That table furnishes V, J and clone size, whereas the DNA furnished D and trimming. The data hold fewer than 150,000 clones, with around three quarters observed a single time. This sample stems from a study of cytomegalovirus exposure and HLA in healthy donors. Study-wide findings and caveats: The authors considered a cluster of highly shared sequence variants likely to be a sequencing artifact.

The J segment lost 3 bases and the V segment lost 6 bases, leaving 7 bases of the junction unmatched. The CDR3 spans 15 residues. In germline, CDR1 is MNHEY, CDR2 SMNVEV (reference sequence). This clonotype was obtained from a woman between 35 and 50 years old in good health and CMV-seropositive. The specimen sequenced was PBMCs. The J gene is TRBJ2-3, the V gene TRBV27, with 9 positions matching TRBD1. The CDR3 DNA is TGTGCCAGCAGGGGACAGGGAGGGGGTACAGATACGCAGTATTTT. It translates to CASRGQGGGTDTQYF.